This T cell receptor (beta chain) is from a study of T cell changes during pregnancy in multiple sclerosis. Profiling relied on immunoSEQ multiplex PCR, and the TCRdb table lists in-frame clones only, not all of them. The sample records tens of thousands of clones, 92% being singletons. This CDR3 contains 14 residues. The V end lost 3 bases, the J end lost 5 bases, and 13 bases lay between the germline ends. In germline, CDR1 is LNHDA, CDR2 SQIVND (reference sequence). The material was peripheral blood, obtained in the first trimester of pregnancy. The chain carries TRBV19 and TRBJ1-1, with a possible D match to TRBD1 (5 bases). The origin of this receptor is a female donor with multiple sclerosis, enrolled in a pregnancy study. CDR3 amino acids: CASSILGGRTEAFF. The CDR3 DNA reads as TGTGCCAGTAGTATTTTGGGGGGGAGGACTGAAGCTTTCTTT.